A single sample is the source of the 20 T cell receptor beta chains below, sequenced in a study of T cell repertoires in cytomegalovirus infection. TCRdb recomputed calls from the reads with MiXCR, one row per CDR3 protein. The table lists under 350,000 distinct CDR3 sequences, roughly 21% of them singletons. The antigens for these receptors are not known. Sequencing was performed on cultured PBMCs, taken from culture after CMV antigen stimulation. These TCRs come from a human donor in good health (CMV status not recorded). Some clones in this sample may be carry-over from other donors' samples.

This clonotype came up a few times. V usage is TRBV28 and J usage is TRBJ1-3; TRBD1 aligns across 9 bases. The length of the CDR3 is 15 residues. The V gene end was trimmed by 6 bases and the J gene end by 8 bases; junction bases not matched to a gene: 11. CDR1 is MDHEN, CDR2 SYDVKM, per germline. CDR3 loop: CASSASGTGYYTIYF. CDR3 nucleotide sequence: TGTGCCAGCAGCGCTAGCGGGACAGGGTACTACACCATATATTTT.

This clonotype has just a few counts. The chain recombines TRBV7-2 with TRBJ1-6; a possible D gene is TRBD1 (5 bases). Germline V gene lookup returns CDR1 SGHTA and CDR2 FQGNSA. Between the trimmed V and J ends, which lost 5 bases and 10 bases, there was a span of 18 bases. CDR3 length: 15 residues. The CDR3 reads CASSPGGGGGSPLHF. In DNA form, the CDR3 reads TGTGCCAGCAGCCCCGGTGGGGGTGGAGGCTCACCCCTCCACTTT.

The chain has TRBV6-2 or TRBV6-3 and TRBJ1-1; 10 bases align to TRBD1. CDR3 length equals 16 residues. Looked up from germline, CDR1 is MNHEY and CDR2 is SVGEGT. With 5 bases clipped from V and 5 bases from J, the junction kept 11 bases outside the gene matches. CDR3 sequence reads: CASSTRDRGRLTEAFF. DNA for the CDR3: TGTGCCAGCAGTACCCGGGACAGGGGCCGGCTGACTGAAGCTTTCTTT.

This clonotype was recorded at least ten times. The chain uses TRBV7-2 and TRBJ2-1; D is unclear. Germline assignment: CDR1 SGHTA and CDR2 FQGNSA. The V gene lost 1 base and the J gene lost 7 bases, with 14 bases spanning the gap. CDR3 length: 15 residues. CDR3 nucleotide sequence: TGTGCCAGCAGCTTAGACGGTCGGACCTCTAATGAGCAGTTCTTC. Residues: CASSLDGRTSNEQFF.

CDR3 nucleotides: TGTGCCAGCAGCATGTACACAGATACGCAGTATTTT. This gives the protein CASSMYTDTQYF. This chain uses TRBV7-2 with TRBJ2-3; D remains unclear. The CDR3 has 12 amino acids. The V end was cut by 5 bases, the J end by 2 bases, with 5 bases between. The germline V gene has CDR1 SGHTA and CDR2 FQGNSA.

The V and J genes are TRBV28 and TRBJ2-5; TRBD2 matches 8 bases. The CDR3 is made up of 15 amino acids. CDR1 MDHEN and CDR2 SYDVKM come from the germline V gene. V gave up 6 bases and J gave up 2 bases; unmatched junction bases: 8. In nucleotides, the CDR3 is TGTGCCAGCAGCTCTATTAGCGGGGTACAAGAGACCCAGTACTTC. It encodes CASSSISGVQETQYF.

CDR3 sequence reads: CASSLTSGQETQYF. The DNA for the CDR3 is TGTGCCAGCAGCTTGACTAGCGGACAAGAGACCCAGTACTTC. The chain employs TRBV7-6 and TRBJ2-5, with 9 bases fitting TRBD2. Trimming removed 3 bases from V and 2 bases from J; junction bases left unmatched: 1. This CDR3 spans 14 amino acids. Per the germline V gene, CDR1 is SGHVS and CDR2 is FNYEAQ.

This clonotype showed up just a few times. The J gene is TRBJ1-4, the V gene TRBV5-1; 8 bases are a match to TRBD1. CDR1 is SGHRS and CDR2 is YFSETQ in the germline V gene. The CDR3 runs to 17 residues. Trimming cost V 0 bases and J 6 bases; bases outside gene matches: 10. The CDR3 loop reads CASSLGLETGGDEKLFF. Here the CDR3 DNA reads TGCGCCAGCAGCTTGGGGTTAGAAACAGGGGGAGATGAAAAACTGTTTTTT.

This clonotype appeared a few times. This chain joins TRBV6-5 and TRBJ2-1, with 8 bases fitting TRBD2. CDR3 length: 14 amino acids. Germline V lookup: CDR1 MNHEY, CDR2 SVGAGI. After removal of 5 bases from V and 7 bases from J, the junction contained 7 bases not matched to a gene. CDR3 region: CASSNGLASNEQFF. Here the CDR3 DNA reads TGTGCCAGCAGTAACGGACTAGCATCGAATGAGCAGTTCTTC.

This clonotype was seen only a few times. This chain joins TRBV5-4 and TRBJ2-3; 9 nucleotides match TRBD1. This CDR3 has 16 residues. Germline V gene sequence: CDR1 SGHNT, CDR2 YYREEE (reference sequence). J lost 5 bases, V lost 1 base, and 8 bases had no gene match. CDR3 residues: CASSLRSGQGQDTQYF. CDR3 in DNA: TGTGCCAGCAGCTTGAGGTCGGGACAGGGCCAAGATACGCAGTATTTT.

This clonotype was counted many times. V and J are TRBV7-9 and TRBJ2-1; the match to TRBD2 covers 12 bases. CDR3 length equals 15 residues. V was pared by 5 bases and J by 4 bases, with 3 bases of the junction left unmatched. Germline assignment: CDR1 SEHNR and CDR2 FQNEAQ (reference sequence). The CDR3 DNA follows: TGTGCCAGCAGCCGGACTAGCGGGATTTACAATGAGCAGTTCTTC. This encodes CASSRTSGIYNEQFF.

V usage is TRBV5-6 and J usage is TRBJ2-1; 7 bases line up with TRBD1. Germline V lookup: CDR1 SGHDT, CDR2 YYEEEE. Unmatched junction bases numbered 10, after V lost 4 bases and J lost 6 bases. The CDR3 is 15 residues long. CDR3: CASSERRQGPNEQFF. DNA for the CDR3: TGTGCCAGCAGCGAACGCCGACAGGGACCCAATGAGCAGTTCTTC.

The rearrangement uses TRBV11-2 and TRBJ2-7; no clear D gene. V was pared by 4 bases and J by 7 bases, with 26 bases between. Looked up from germline, CDR1 is SGHAT and CDR2 is FQNNGV. The CDR3 contains 17 residues. In nucleotides, the CDR3 is TGTGCCAGCAGCTCTCAATACCACCCAGCCGCCCCCCGAGAGCAGTACTTC. This gives the protein CASSSQYHPAAPREQYF. Using reference TRBV11-2 and TRBJ2-7 for the parts outside the CDR3, the full variable domain is EAGVAQSPRYKIIEKRQSVAFWCNPISGHATLYWYQQILGQGPKLLIQFQNNGVVDDSQLPKDRFSAERLKGVDSTLKIQPAKLEDSAVYLCASSSQYHPAAPREQYFGPGTRLTVT.

This clonotype was seen only a few times. This chain joins TRBV7-6 and TRBJ2-5; TRBD2 agrees at 14 bases. Per the germline V gene, CDR1 is SGHVS and CDR2 is FNYEAQ. The CDR3 is 17 amino acids. The V segment lost 4 bases and the J segment 4 bases; nucleotides outside the gene matches: 8. The CDR3 protein is CASSSGLAGVRGETQYF. The CDR3, as DNA: TGTGCCAGCAGCTCGGGACTAGCGGGAGTACGGGGAGAGACCCAGTACTTC.

The chain employs TRBV10-3 and TRBJ2-1, with TRBD1 as a possible D gene (5 bases). V lost 7 bases and J 6 bases, leaving 13 bases between the germline ends. Per germline, CDR1 ENHRY and CDR2 SYGVKD. The length of the CDR3 is 13 residues. CDR3: CAITAGKGNEQFF. Here the CDR3 DNA reads TGTGCCATCACGGCAGGGAAAGGCAATGAGCAGTTCTTC.

In its sample, this clonotype was seen a few times. This chain uses TRBV6-2 or TRBV6-3 with TRBJ1-4, with D possibly matching TRBD1 (5 bases). Germline values: CDR1 MNHEY, CDR2 SVGEGT. This CDR3 is built from 16 residues. V dropped 4 bases and J dropped 10 bases, with 22 bases sitting between them. The CDR3 DNA is TGTGCCAGCAGTTCCCACCCCACAGAGGACATCCGAAAACTGTTTTTT. Its translation: CASSSHPTEDIRKLFF.

A word on this clonotype: A read error may be the cause here, since a much bigger clone is one base away. The chain has TRBV7-2 and TRBJ1-6; the D is unclear. The CDR3 length is 12 residues. Germline V gene sequence: CDR1 SGHTA, CDR2 FQGNSA. The CDR3 nucleotides are TGTGCCAACAGCCCATATAATTCACCCCTCCACTTT. Encoded protein: CANSPYNSPLHF.

The J gene is TRBJ2-6, the V gene TRBV28; 7 nucleotides align to TRBD2. This CDR3 has 14 residues. Losses at the gene ends were 8 bases for V and 4 bases for J; bases not matched to a gene: 5. Germline V gene lookup returns CDR1 MDHEN and CDR2 SYDVKM. CDR3 amino acids: CASRPGGGANVLTF. For the CDR3, the DNA is TGTGCCAGCCGTCCCGGGGGGGGGGCCAACGTCCTGACTTTC.

In this sample, this clonotype turned up a few times. A read error may produce the germline difference seen at one junction end. The CDR3 nucleotides read TGTGCCAGCAGCTTGGCCGGAGCATACAATGAGCAGTTCTTC. Translated, it gives CASSLAGAYNEQFF. J is TRBJ2-1 and V is TRBV5-3, with D hard to call. TRBV5-3 is classed as an ORF, of uncertain function. This CDR3 spans 14 amino acids.

This clonotype turned up a few times. The chain joins TRBV12-3 or TRBV12-4 to TRBJ1-2, with D perhaps matching TRBD1 (5 bases). This CDR3 has 13 residues. Between the trimmed V and J ends, which lost 1 base and 8 bases, there was a span of 11 bases. In DNA form, the CDR3 reads TGTGCCAGCAGTTTAGGTACAGGAGGAGGCTACACCTTC. Its translation is CASSLGTGGGYTF.